The clone carrying this T cell receptor (beta chain) was detected a few times. This entry is derived from a study of T cells in Graves' hyperthyroidism and ophthalmopathy. No progression to ophthalmopathy during 18 months of follow-up defined stable disease. This CDR3 has 15 amino acids. Per germline, CDR1 SGDLS and CDR2 YYNGEE. The V end lost 0 bases, the J end lost 4 bases, and 11 bases lay between the germline ends. Amplification of TCR beta CDR3 regions used RNA as the template. The HTBI set primed first-round TCR CDR3 RT-PCR. TCRdb re-derived calls from the multiplex PCR reads in MiXCR, one entry per CDR3 protein. This sample carries about 720,000 distinct CDR3 sequences, 16% of them seen once, and the ten largest clones take roughly 8%.

The sample taken for sequencing was blood. The rearrangement uses TRBV9 and TRBJ1-5; no firm D call. The receptor comes from a man aged 18-30 years with Graves' hyperthyroidism. CDR3 coding DNA: TGTGCCAGCAGCGTAGGAGTAGGGCGTAATCAGCCCCAGCATTTT. It specifies CASSVGVGRNQPQHF.